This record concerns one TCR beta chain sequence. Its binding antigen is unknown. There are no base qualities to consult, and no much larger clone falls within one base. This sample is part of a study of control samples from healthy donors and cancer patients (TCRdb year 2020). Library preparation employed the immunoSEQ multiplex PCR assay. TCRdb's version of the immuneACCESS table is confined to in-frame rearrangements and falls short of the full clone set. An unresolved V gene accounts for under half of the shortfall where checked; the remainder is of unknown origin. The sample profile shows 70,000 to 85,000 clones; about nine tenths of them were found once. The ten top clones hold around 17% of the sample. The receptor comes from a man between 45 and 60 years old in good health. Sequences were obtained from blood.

The CDR3 in this case is CASSLGRPRTSRTQYF. At the DNA level, the sequence is TGTGCCAGCAGCTTAGGTAGGCCTCGGACTAGCCGTACGCAGTATTTT. The rearrangement combines TRBV7-9 with TRBJ2-3; 8 junctional bases match TRBD2. Trimming leaves V shorter by 1 base and J shorter by 8 bases, with the junction holding 11 bases beyond the gene matches. The CDR3 runs 16 amino acids, cysteine and phenylalanine included. The only DNA kept is the CDR3, 48 bases in frame from the first base. The germline V gene (reference sequence) provides CDR1 SEHNR and CDR2 FQNEAQ. Outside the CDR3, residues come from the reference TRBV7-9 and TRBJ2-3 proteins, so the full variable domain is: DTGVSQNPRHKITKRGQNVTFRCDPISEHNRLYWYRQTLGQGPEFLTYFQNEAQLEKSRLLSDRFSAERPKGSFSTLEIQRTEQGDSAMYLCASSLGRPRTSRTQYFGPGTRLTVL.